The present T cell receptor beta chain was sequenced within a study of blood T cells in healthy people across ages. Only a few counts were recorded for this clonotype. Primers used in a second PCR of about 6 to 11 cycles were a sample-barcoded 5' primer and a J-beta primer mix. Every sample gave at least 3 million paired-end reads containing CDR3. TCRdb reanalysed the 5' RACE reads using MiXCR and keeps one entry per CDR3 protein. The table has about 640,000 distinct CDR3 sequences, about 43% seen once. From germline, CDR1 is MDHEN and CDR2 SYDVKM. Deletions cut 7 bases from V and 6 bases from J, with 11 bases between. There are 12 residues in the CDR3.

The TCR comes from an elderly man in good health. Source material: blood. This sequence joins TRBV28 and TRBJ2-3; D is possibly TRBD2 (6 bases). CDR3 amino acids: CASTEGRDTQYF. The CDR3, as DNA: TGTGCCAGCACGGAGGGCCGCGATACGCAGTATTTT.